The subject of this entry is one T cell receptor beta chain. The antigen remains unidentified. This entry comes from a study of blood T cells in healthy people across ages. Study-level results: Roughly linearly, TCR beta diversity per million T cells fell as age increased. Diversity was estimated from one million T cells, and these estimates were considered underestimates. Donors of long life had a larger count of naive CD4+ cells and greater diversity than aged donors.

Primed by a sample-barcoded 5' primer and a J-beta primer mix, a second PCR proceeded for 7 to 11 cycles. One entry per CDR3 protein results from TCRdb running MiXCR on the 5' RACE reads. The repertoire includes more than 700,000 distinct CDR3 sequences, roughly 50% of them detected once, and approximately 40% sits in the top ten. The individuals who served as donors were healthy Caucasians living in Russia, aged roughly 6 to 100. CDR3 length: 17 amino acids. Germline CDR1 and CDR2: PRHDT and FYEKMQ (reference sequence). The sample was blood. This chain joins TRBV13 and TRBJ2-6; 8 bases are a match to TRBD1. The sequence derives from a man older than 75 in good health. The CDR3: CVGAGGTGASGANVLTF. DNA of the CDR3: TGTGTGGGGGCAGGCGGGACAGGAGCCTCTGGGGCCAACGTCCTGACTTTC.